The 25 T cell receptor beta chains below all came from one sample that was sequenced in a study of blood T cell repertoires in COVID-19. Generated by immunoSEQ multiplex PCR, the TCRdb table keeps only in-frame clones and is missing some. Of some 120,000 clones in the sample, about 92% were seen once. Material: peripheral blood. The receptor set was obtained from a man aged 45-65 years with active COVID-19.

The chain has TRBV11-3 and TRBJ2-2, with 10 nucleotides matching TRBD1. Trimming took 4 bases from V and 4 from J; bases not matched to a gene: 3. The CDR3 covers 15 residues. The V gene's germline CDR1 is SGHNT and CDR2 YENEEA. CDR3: CASSSDRGLTGELFF. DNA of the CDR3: TGTGCCAGCAGCTCCGACAGGGGGCTCACCGGGGAGCTGTTTTTT.

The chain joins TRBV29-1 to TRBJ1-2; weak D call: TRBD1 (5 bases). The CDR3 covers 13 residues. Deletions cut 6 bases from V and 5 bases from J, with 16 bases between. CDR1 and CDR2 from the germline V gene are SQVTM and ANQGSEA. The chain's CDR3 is CSVSRGVGYGYTF. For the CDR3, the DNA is TGCAGCGTCTCTCGGGGGGTGGGGTATGGCTACACCTTC.

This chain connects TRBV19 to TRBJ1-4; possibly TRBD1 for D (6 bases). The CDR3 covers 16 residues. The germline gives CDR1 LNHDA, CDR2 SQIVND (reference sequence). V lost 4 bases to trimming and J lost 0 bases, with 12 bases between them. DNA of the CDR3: TGTGCCAGTAGTAGGACAGATCCCACAACTAATGAAAAACTGTTTTTT. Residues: CASSRTDPTTNEKLFF. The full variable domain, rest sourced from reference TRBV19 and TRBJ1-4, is DGGITQSPKYLFRKEGQNVTLSCEQNLNHDAMYWYRQDPGQGLRLIYYSQIVNDFQKGDIAEGYSVSREKKESFPLTVTSAQKNPTAFYLCASSRTDPTTNEKLFFGSGTQLSVL.

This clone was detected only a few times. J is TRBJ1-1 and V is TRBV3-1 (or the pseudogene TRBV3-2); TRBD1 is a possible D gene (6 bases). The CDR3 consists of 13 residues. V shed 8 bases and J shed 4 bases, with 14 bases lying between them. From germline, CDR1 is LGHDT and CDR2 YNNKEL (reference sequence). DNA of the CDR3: TGTGCCAGCTACGCGGGGGCTGGCACTGAAGCTTTCTTT. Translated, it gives CASYAGAGTEAFF.

The CDR3 nucleotides are TGTGCCAGCAGCTCCTTTAGGCGACAGGGCGTCTCCTACGAGCAGTACTTC. This encodes CASSSFRRQGVSYEQYF. The chain joins TRBV5-6 to TRBJ2-7; 7 bases map to TRBD1. In germline, CDR1 is SGHDT, CDR2 YYEEEE. Trimming cost V 3 bases and J 0 bases; bases outside gene matches: 12. CDR3 size: 17 residues.

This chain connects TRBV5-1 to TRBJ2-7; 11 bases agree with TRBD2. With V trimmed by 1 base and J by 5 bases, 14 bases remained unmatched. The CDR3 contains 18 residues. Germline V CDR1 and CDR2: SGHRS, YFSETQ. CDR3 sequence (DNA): TGCGCCAGCAGCTTGAGGGGGTCGACTAGCGGGGCCCCCAACGAGCAGTACTTC. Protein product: CASSLRGSTSGAPNEQYF.

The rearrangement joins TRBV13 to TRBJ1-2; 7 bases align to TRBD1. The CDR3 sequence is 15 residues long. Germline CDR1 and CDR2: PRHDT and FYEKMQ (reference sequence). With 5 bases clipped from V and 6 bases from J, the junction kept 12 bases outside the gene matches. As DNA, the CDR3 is TGTGCCAGCAGCCCCCGACAGGGCTTCAGAAATGGCTACACCTTC. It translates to CASSPRQGFRNGYTF.

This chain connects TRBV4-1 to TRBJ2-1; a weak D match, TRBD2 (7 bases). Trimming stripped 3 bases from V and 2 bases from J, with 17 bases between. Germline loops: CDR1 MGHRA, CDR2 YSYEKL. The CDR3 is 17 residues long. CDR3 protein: CASSQGGAAVAYNEQFF. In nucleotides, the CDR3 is TGCGCCAGCAGCCAGGGGGGGGCCGCCGTCGCCTACAATGAGCAGTTCTTC.

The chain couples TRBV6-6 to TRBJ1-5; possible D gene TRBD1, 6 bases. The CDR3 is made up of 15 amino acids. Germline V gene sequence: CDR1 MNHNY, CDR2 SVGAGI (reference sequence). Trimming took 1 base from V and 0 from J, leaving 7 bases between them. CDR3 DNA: TGTGCCAGCAGTTACTACAGGGATAGCAATCAGCCCCAGCATTTT. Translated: CASSYYRDSNQPQHF.

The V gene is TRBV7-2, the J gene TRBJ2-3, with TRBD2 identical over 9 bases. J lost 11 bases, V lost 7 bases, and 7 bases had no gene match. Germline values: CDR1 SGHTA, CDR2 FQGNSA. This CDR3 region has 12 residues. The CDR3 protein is CASTMRAGGQYF. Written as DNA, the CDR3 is TGTGCCAGCACAATGAGAGCGGGGGGGCAGTATTTT. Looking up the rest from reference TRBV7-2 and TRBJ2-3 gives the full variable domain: GAGVSQSPSNKVTEKGKDVELRCDPISGHTALYWYRQSLGQGLEFLIYFQGNSAPDKSGLPSDRFSAERTGGSVSTLTIQRTQQEDSAVYLCASTMRAGGQYFGPGTRLTVL.

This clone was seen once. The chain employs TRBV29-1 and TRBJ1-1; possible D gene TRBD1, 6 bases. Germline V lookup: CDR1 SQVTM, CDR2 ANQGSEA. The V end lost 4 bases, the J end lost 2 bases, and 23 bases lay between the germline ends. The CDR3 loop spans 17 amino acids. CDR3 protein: CSVAGRGGLRRNTEAFF. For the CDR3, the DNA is TGCAGCGTTGCAGGACGTGGGGGCCTCAGGCGAAACACTGAAGCTTTCTTT.

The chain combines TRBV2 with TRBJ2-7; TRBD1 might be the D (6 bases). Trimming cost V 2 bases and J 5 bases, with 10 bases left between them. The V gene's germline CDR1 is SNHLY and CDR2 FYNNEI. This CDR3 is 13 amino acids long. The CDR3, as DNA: TGTGCCAGCAGTGAACAGGGGATTCACGAGCAGTACTTC. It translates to CASSEQGIHEQYF.

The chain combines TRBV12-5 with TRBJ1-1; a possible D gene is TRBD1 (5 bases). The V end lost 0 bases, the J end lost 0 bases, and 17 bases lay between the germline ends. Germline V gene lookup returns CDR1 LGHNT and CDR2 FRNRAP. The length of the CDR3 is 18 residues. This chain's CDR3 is CASGLVQGWVNMNTEAFF. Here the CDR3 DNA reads TGTGCTAGTGGTTTGGTTCAGGGCTGGGTCAACATGAACACTGAAGCTTTCTTT.

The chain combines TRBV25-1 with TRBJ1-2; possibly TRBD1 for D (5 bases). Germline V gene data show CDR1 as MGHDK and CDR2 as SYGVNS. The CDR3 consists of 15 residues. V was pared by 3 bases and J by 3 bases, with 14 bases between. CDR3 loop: CASSDGGGRDYGYTF. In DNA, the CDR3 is TGTGCCAGCAGTGATGGCGGGGGAAGGGACTATGGCTACACCTTC.

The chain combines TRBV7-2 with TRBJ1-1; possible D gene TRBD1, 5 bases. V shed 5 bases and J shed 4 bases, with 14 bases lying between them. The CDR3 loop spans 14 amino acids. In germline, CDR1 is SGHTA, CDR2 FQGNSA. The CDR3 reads CASSTHSQGTEAFF. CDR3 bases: TGTGCCAGCAGCACCCACAGCCAGGGCACTGAAGCTTTCTTT.

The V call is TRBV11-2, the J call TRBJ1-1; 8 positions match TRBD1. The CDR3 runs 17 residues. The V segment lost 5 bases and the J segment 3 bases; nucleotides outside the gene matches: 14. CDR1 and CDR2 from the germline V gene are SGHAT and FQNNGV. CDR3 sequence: CASSRTGISLTDTEAFF. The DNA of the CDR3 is TGTGCCAGCAGCCGGACAGGGATTAGTTTAACGGACACTGAAGCTTTCTTT.

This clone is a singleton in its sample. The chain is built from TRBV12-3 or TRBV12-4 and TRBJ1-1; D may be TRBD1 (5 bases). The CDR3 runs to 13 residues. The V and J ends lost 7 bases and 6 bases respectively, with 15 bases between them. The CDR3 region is CASTIAGKAEAFF. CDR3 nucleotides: TGTGCCAGCACCATAGCAGGGAAAGCTGAAGCTTTCTTT.

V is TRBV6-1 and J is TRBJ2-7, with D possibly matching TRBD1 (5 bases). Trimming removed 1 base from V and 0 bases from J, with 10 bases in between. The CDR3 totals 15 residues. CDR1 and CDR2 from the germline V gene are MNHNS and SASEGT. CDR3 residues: CASSEDHRPSYEQYF. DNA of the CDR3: TGTGCCAGCAGTGAAGATCACAGGCCCTCCTACGAGCAGTACTTC.

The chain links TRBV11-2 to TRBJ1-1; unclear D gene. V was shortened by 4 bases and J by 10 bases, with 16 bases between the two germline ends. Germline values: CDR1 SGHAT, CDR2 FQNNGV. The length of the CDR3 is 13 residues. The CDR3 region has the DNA TGTGCCAGCAGCTCCGGCGGCGCCGGCGGAGCTTTCTTT. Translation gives CASSSGGAGGAFF.

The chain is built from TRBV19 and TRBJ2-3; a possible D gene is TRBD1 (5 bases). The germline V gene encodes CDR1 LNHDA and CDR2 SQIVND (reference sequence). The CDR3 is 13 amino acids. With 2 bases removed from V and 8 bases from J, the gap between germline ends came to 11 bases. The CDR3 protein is CASSISSGFTQYF. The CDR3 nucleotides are TGTGCCAGTAGTATATCGTCAGGGTTTACGCAGTATTTT.

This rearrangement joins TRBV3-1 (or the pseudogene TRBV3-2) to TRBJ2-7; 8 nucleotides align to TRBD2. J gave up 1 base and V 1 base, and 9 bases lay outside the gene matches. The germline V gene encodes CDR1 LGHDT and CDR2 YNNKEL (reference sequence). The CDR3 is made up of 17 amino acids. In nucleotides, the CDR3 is TGTGCCAGCAGCCAAGGGGTTCCGGGGGGGAGGTCCTACGAGCAGTACTTC. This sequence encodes CASSQGVPGGRSYEQYF.

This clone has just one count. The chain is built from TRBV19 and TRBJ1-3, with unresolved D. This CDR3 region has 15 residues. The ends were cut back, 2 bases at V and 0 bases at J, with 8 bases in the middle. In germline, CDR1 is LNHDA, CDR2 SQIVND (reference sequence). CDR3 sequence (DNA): TGTGCCAGTAGTATACAGGCAGGCTCTGGAAACACCATATATTTT. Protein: CASSIQAGSGNTIYF. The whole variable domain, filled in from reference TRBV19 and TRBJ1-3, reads DGGITQSPKYLFRKEGQNVTLSCEQNLNHDAMYWYRQDPGQGLRLIYYSQIVNDFQKGDIAEGYSVSREKKESFPLTVTSAQKNPTAFYLCASSIQAGSGNTIYFGEGSWLTVV.

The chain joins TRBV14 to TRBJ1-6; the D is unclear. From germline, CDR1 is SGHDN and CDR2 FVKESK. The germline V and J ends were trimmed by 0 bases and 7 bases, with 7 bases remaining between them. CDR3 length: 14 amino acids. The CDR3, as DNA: TGTGCCAGCAGCCAAGATTACAAGAATTCACCCCTCCACTTT. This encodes CASSQDYKNSPLHF.

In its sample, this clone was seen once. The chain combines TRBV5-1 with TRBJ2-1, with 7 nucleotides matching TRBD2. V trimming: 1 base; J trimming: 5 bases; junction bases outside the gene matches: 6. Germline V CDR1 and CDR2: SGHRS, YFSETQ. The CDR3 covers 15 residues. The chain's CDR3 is CASSLQWGGNNEQFF. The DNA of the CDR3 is TGCGCCAGCAGCTTGCAATGGGGGGGAAACAATGAGCAGTTCTTC.

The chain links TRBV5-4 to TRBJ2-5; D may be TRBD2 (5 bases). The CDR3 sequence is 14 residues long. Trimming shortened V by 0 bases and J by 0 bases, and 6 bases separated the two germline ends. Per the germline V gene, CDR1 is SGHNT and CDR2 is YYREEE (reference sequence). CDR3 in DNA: TGTGCCAGCAGCTTGGGAGGGAACCAAGAGACCCAGTACTTC. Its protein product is CASSLGGNQETQYF.